This TCR beta chain came from a study of shared clonotypes between healthy human individuals. Study details: A couple of women and a few men aged 18 to 49 made up the donors.

Naive CD8 cells lacked CD45RO, underwent positive selection for CCR7 and left out terminally differentiated effector memory CD45RA+ cells. Libraries were prepared by immunoSEQ multiplex PCR; TCRdb keeps only in-frame clonotypes and omits some of them. The data hold millions of clones, with approximately 94% observed a single time. The length of the CDR3 is 15 residues. The trim removed 0 bases at V and 5 bases at J, leaving 5 bases unmatched. Germline-derived CDR1 and CDR2 are SGDLS and YYNGEE. The chain carries TRBV9 and TRBJ2-3, with 8 positions matching TRBD1. The sample taken for sequencing was naive CD8+ T cells from PBMCs. This sequence originates from a man aged 18 to 29 in good health. Some clones in this sample may be carry-over from other donors' samples. CDR3 sequence (DNA): TGTGCCAGCAGCGTAGGACAGGGGAGAGGAGATACGCAGTATTTT. It specifies CASSVGQGRGDTQYF.